This TCR beta chain stems from a study of shared clonotypes between healthy human individuals. The protocol was immunoSEQ multiplex PCR, while the TCRdb copy is restricted to in-frame clones and leaves out a portion. Of about 960,000 clones listed, 70% to 85% are singletons. The trim removed 0 bases at V and 3 bases at J, leaving 11 bases unmatched. Germline values: CDR1 SGHRS, CDR2 YFSETQ. The CDR3 runs 18 residues. This receptor was taken from a man between 18 and 35 years old in good health. The chain employs TRBV5-1 and TRBJ2-3; TRBD1 matches at 9 bases. The specimen was memory CD4+ T cells sorted from blood. The subset here: CD45RA-negative fraction. CDR3: CASSLGDRALAGTDTQYF. CDR3 coding DNA: TGCGCCAGCAGCTTGGGGGACAGGGCGCTCGCGGGGACAGATACGCAGTATTTT. The entire variable domain, with the rest obtained from reference TRBV5-1 and TRBJ2-3, is as follows: KAGVTQTPRYLIKTRGQQVTLSCSPISGHRSVSWYQQTPGQGLQFLFEYFSETQRNKGNFPGRFSGRQFSNSRSEMNVSTLELGDSALYLCASSLGDRALAGTDTQYFGPGTRLTVL.